The 15 T cell receptor beta chains below were found in one sample sequenced in a study of blood T cell repertoires in COVID-19 (TCRdb year 2020). Receptor libraries were prepared by the immunoSEQ multiplex PCR assay. In its TCRdb copy, this immuneACCESS table keeps in-frame sequences only and misses some clones. Where compared with another copy, unresolved V genes explain less than half of these, and the others have no known cause. Within this sample are roughly 370,000 clones, with more than 75% of them counted one time only. The ten largest clones take up roughly 9.4% of the sample. Sequencing used PBMCs or T cells enriched from blood (not recorded which). These receptors were obtained from a woman between 50 and 59 years old who had recovered from COVID-19.

This clone was recorded only once. This sequence joins TRBV7-9 and TRBJ1-1; a weak D match, TRBD1 (5 bases). The CDR3 has 13 residues. The germline gives CDR1 SEHNR, CDR2 FQNEAQ (reference sequence). V was cut by 3 bases and J by 11 bases, with 16 bases left in between. The CDR3 coding sequence is TGTGCCAGCAGCTTTTCAGGGCCCTTCGGCGCTTTCTTT. It encodes CASSFSGPFGAFF.

The rearrangement links TRBV2 to TRBJ2-2; tentative D call: TRBD1 (6 bases). V was trimmed by 4 bases and J by 1 base, leaving 10 bases between them. The CDR3 has 15 residues. The germline CDR1 and CDR2 sequences are SNHLY and FYNNEI. CDR3 residues: CASSGQALNTGELFF. CDR3 DNA sequence: TGTGCCAGCAGTGGACAGGCCCTGAACACCGGGGAGCTGTTTTTT.

This sequence joins TRBV3-1 (or the pseudogene TRBV3-2) and TRBJ1-1; D is unclear. The CDR3 runs 13 residues. The germline V and J ends were trimmed by 1 base and 8 bases, with 11 bases remaining between them. The V gene's germline CDR1 is LGHDT and CDR2 YNNKEL (reference sequence). The CDR3 DNA follows: TGTGCCAGCAGCCAAGGTAATGCCGAGGAAGCTTTCTTT. It codes for CASSQGNAEEAFF.

This chain joins TRBV10-3 and TRBJ1-5, with 7 bases matching TRBD1. The CDR3 is made up of 14 amino acids. Germline trimming cut 5 bases from V and 7 bases from J; bases unmatched to any gene: 8. Germline V CDR1 and CDR2: ENHRY, SYGVKD. CDR3 residues: CAISPQGFDQPQHF. The CDR3 DNA reads TGTGCCATCAGTCCACAGGGGTTTGACCAGCCCCAGCATTTT.

This chain connects TRBV30 to TRBJ1-2; TRBD1 matches 9 bases. There are 13 residues in the CDR3. The V and J ends lost 3 bases and 8 bases, in that order; junction bases with no gene match: 7. Germline-derived CDR1 and CDR2 are GTSNPN and SVGIG (reference sequence). CDR3 DNA: TGTGCCTGGAGGTTACAGGGGGCAAGAGGCTACACCTTC. Its protein product is CAWRLQGARGYTF.

This clone was picked up one time. The rearrangement joins TRBV27 to TRBJ2-2; D gene uncertain. Germline CDR1 MNHEY, CDR2 SMNVEV (reference sequence). This CDR3 has 13 amino acids. Trimming took 3 bases from V and 3 from J, leaving 5 bases between them. CDR3 in DNA: TGTGCCAGCAGTTTGACATACACCGGGGAGCTGTTTTTT. It translates to CASSLTYTGELFF.

J is TRBJ1-2 and V is TRBV4-3, with TRBD1 identical over 7 bases. The CDR3 length is 14 residues. The V and J ends lost 2 bases and 2 bases, in that order; junction bases with no gene match: 2. Per germline, CDR1 LGHNA and CDR2 YSLEER. The CDR3 DNA reads as TGCGCCAGCAGCCAACTACAGGGGAACTATGGCTACACCTTC. It codes for CASSQLQGNYGYTF.

The V and J genes are TRBV4-2 and TRBJ2-6, with D possibly TRBD2 on 5 matching bases. The length of the CDR3 is 17 residues. Germline values: CDR1 LGHNA, CDR2 YNFKEQ. Trimming removed 0 bases at V and 0 bases at J, with 9 bases between. The CDR3 spells CASSQDTGYSGANVLTF. The CDR3 DNA follows: TGTGCCAGCAGCCAAGATACGGGATACTCTGGGGCCAACGTCCTGACTTTC.

The rearrangement uses TRBV11-2 and TRBJ2-1; no definite D call. The CDR3 extends over 11 amino acids. Germline V gene data show CDR1 as SGHAT and CDR2 as FQNNGV. V was clipped by 4 bases and J by 6 bases, with 4 bases between them. The CDR3 loop is CASSSGNEQFF. In DNA form, the CDR3 reads TGTGCCAGCAGCTCAGGCAATGAGCAGTTCTTC.

The chain joins TRBV29-1 to TRBJ2-3; D ambiguous. CDR3 length: 13 residues. The germline CDR1 and CDR2 sequences are SQVTM and ANQGSEA. V was shortened by 3 bases and J by 4 bases, with 11 bases between the two germline ends. The CDR3 DNA reads as TGCAGCGTTGACTCCTTACGGGCAGATACGCAGTATTTT. This translates into CSVDSLRADTQYF.

This clone was picked up a small number of times. The chain uses TRBV6-6 and TRBJ2-7; 8 nucleotides agree with TRBD2. Germline V gene lookup returns CDR1 MNHNY and CDR2 SVGAGI (reference sequence). The CDR3 is 16 residues long. Trimming cost V 4 bases and J 6 bases; bases outside gene matches: 14. CDR3 loop: CASSSRGSSGGFEQYF. The CDR3, as DNA: TGTGCCAGCAGTTCCAGGGGTTCCAGCGGGGGTTTCGAGCAGTACTTC.

In this sample, this clone turned up a few times. This rearrangement joins TRBV4-3 to TRBJ1-2; D might be TRBD1 (6 bases). CDR1 LGHNA and CDR2 YSLEER come from the germline V gene. This CDR3 is built from 15 residues. V gave up 0 bases and J gave up 8 bases, with 16 bases separating them. CDR3 region: CASSQEIRGVGGYTF. The CDR3 DNA reads TGCGCCAGCAGCCAAGAAATCAGGGGCGTGGGAGGCTACACCTTC.

The chain employs TRBV9 and TRBJ1-6; 8 nucleotides match TRBD1. The germline V gene encodes CDR1 SGDLS and CDR2 YYNGEE. V trimming: 4 bases; J trimming: 0 bases; junction bases outside the gene matches: 6. The CDR3 has 17 residues. The CDR3 DNA is TGTGCCAGCAGCACCGGGACAGGCAGCTCCTATAATTCACCCCTCCACTTT. Translating it yields CASSTGTGSSYNSPLHF. Complete variable domain (other parts from reference TRBV9 and TRBJ1-6): DSGVTQTPKHLITATGQRVTLRCSPRSGDLSVYWYQQSLDQGLQFLIQYYNGEERAKGNILERFSAQQFPDLHSELNLSSLELGDSALYFCASSTGTGSSYNSPLHFGNGTRLTVT.

The rearrangement uses TRBV3-1 (or the pseudogene TRBV3-2) and TRBJ2-2; unclear D gene. This CDR3 is built from 13 residues. The V gene's germline CDR1 is LGHDT and CDR2 YNNKEL (reference sequence). V shed 1 base and J shed 8 bases, with 8 bases lying between them. The CDR3 nucleotides are TGTGCCAGCAGCCAAGTTGAGTCGGGGGAGCTGTTTTTT. Translating it yields CASSQVESGELFF.

This chain links TRBV5-4 with TRBJ1-1; D is unresolved. Trimming cost V 2 bases and J 1 base, with 9 bases left between them. Germline V lookup: CDR1 SGHNT, CDR2 YYREEE (reference sequence). The CDR3 contains 14 residues. CDR3 residues: CASSLPGQNTEAFF. CDR3 sequence (DNA): TGTGCCAGCAGCTTACCGGGTCAGAACACTGAAGCTTTCTTT.